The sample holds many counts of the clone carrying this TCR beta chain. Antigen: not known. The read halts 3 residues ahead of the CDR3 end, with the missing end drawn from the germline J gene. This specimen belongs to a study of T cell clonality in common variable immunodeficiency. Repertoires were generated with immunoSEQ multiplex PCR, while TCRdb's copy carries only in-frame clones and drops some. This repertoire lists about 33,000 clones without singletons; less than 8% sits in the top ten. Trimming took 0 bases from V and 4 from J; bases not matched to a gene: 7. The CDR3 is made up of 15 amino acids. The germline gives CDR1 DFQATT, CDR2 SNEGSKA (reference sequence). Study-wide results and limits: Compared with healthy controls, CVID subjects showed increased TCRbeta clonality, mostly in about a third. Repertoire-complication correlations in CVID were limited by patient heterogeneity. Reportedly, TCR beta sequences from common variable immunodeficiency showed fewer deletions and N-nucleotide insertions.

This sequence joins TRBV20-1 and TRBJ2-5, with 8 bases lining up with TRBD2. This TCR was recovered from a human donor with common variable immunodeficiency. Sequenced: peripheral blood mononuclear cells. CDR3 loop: CSARDPAGDPETQYF. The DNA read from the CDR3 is TGCAGTGCTAGAGATCCAGCGGGGGATCCAGAGACC.